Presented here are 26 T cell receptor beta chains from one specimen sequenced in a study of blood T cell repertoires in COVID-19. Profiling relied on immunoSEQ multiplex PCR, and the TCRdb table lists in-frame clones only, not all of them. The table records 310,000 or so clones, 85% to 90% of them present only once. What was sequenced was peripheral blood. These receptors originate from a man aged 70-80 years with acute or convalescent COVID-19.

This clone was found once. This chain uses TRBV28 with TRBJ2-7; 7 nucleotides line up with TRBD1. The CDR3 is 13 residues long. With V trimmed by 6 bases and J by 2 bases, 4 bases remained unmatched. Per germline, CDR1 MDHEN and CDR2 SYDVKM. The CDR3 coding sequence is TGTGCCAGCAGGCCCGGGACAGCCTACGAGCAGTACTTC. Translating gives CASRPGTAYEQYF.

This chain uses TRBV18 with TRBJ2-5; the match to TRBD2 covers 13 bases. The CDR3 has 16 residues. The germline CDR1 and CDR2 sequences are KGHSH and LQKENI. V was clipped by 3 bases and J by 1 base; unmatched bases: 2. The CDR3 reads CASSPGTSGIQETQYF. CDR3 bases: TGTGCCAGCTCACCCGGGACTAGCGGGATCCAAGAGACCCAGTACTTC.

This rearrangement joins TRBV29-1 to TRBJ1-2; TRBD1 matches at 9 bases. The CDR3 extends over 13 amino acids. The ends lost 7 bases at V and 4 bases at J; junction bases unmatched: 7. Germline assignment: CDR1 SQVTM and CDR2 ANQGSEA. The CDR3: CSAGTGNGYGYTF. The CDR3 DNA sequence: TGCAGCGCTGGGACAGGGAACGGCTATGGCTACACCTTC.

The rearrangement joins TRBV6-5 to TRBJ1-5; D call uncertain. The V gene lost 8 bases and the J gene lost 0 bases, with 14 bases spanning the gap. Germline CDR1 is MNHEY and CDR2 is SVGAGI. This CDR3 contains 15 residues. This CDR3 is CASSLFGDSNQPQHF. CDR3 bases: TGTGCCAGCTCACTTTTCGGGGATAGCAATCAGCCCCAGCATTTT.

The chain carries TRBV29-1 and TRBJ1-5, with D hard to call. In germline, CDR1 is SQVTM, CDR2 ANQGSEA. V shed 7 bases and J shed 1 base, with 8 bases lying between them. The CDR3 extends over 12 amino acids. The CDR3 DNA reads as TGCAGCGCCGGTCTCAGCAATCAGCCCCAGCATTTT. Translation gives CSAGLSNQPQHF.

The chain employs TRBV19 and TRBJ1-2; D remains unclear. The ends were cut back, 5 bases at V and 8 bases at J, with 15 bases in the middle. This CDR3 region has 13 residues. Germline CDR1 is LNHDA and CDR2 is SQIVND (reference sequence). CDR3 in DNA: TGTGCCAGTAGTCGGGGTTTGATTGAGGGCTACACCTTC. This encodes CASSRGLIEGYTF.

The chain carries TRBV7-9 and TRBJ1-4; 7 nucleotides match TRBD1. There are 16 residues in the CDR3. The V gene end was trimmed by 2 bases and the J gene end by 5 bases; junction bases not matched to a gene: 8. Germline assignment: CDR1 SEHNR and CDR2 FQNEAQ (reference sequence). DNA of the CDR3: TGTGCCAGCAGCTTACCCGGCAGGGGGTTAAATGAAAAACTGTTTTTT. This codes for CASSLPGRGLNEKLFF.

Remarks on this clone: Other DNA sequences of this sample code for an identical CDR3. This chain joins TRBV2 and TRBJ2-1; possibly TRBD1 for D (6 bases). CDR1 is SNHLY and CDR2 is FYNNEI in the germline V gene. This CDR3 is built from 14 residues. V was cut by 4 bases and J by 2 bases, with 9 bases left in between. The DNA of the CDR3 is TGTGCCAGCAGTGGTCAGGGGCCCTACAATGAGCAGTTCTTC. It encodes CASSGQGPYNEQFF.

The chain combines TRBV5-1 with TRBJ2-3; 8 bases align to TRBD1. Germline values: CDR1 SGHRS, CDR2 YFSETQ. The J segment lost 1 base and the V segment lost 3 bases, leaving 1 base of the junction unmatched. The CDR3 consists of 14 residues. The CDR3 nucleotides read TGCGCCAGCAGCTCACAGGGGGGCACAGATACGCAGTATTTT. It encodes CASSSQGGTDTQYF.

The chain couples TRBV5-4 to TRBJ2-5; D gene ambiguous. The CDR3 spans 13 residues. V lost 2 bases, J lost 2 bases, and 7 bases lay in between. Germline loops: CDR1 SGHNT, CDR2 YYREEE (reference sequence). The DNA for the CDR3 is TGTGCCAGCAGCTTCACAGAGCAAGAGACCCAGTACTTC. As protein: CASSFTEQETQYF.

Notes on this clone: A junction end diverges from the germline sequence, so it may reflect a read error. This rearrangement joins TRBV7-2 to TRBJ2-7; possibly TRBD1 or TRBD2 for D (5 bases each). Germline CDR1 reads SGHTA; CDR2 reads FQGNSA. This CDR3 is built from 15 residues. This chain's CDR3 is CASSLAGAGSYEQYF. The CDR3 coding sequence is TGTGCCAGCAGCCTAGCTGGGGCAGGGTCCTACGAGCAGTACTTC.

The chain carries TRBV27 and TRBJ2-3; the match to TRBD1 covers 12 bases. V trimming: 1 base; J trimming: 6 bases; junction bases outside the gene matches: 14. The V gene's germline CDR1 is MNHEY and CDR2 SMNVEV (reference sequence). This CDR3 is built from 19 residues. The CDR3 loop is CASSLFRSVLGQGADTQYF. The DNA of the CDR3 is TGTGCCAGCAGTTTATTTCGGAGTGTATTGGGACAGGGGGCGGATACGCAGTATTTT.

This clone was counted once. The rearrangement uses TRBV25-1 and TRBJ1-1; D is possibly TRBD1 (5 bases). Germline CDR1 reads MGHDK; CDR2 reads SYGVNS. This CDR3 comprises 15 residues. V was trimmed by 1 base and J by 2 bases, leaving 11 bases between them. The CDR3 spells CASSESGRANTEAFF. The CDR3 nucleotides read TGTGCCAGCAGTGAATCCGGCAGGGCCAACACTGAAGCTTTCTTT. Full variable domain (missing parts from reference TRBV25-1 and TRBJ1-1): EADIYQTPRYLVIGTGKKITLECSQTMGHDKMYWYQQDPGMELHLIHYSYGVNSTEKGDLSSESTVSRIRTEHFPLTLESARPSHTSQYLCASSESGRANTEAFFGQGTRLTVV.

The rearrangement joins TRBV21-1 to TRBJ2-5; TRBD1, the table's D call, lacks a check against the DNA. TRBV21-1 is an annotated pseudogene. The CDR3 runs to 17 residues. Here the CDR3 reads CASSSNRGLALQETQYF. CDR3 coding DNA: TGTGCCAGCAGCAGCAACAGGGGGCTTGCACTCCAAGAGACCCAGTACTTC.

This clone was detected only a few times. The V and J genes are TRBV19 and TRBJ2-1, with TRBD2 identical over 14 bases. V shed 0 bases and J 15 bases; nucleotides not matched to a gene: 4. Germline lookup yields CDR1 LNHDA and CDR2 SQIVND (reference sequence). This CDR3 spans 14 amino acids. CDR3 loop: CASSIDGTSGSGFF. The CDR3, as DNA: TGTGCCAGTAGTATAGATGGGACTAGCGGGAGCGGGTTCTTC.

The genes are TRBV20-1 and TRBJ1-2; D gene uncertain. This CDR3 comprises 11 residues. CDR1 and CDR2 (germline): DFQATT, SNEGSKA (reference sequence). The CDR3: CRGPLGYGYTF. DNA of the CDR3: TGCAGGGGCCCTTTGGGTTATGGCTACACCTTC.

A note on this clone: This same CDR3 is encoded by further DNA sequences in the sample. Here the CDR3 reads CASSVGAGPDTQYF. CDR3 nucleotides: TGTGCCAGCAGCGTAGGGGCAGGGCCAGATACGCAGTATTTT. This chain joins TRBV9 and TRBJ2-3; a weak D match, TRBD1 (5 bases). The CDR3 runs to 14 residues. Looked up from germline, CDR1 is SGDLS and CDR2 is YYNGEE. V lost 0 bases and J lost 4, with 9 bases in between.

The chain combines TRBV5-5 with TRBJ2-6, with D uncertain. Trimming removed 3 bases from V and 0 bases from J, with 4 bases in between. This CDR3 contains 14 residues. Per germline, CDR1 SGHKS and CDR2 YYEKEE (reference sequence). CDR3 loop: CASSWLSGANVLTF. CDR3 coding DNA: TGTGCCAGCAGCTGGCTCTCTGGGGCCAACGTCCTGACTTTC.

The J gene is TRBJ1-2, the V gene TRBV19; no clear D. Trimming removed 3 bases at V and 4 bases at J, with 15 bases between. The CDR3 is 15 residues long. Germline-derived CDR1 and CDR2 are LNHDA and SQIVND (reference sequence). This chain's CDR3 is CASSIGGTGAYGYTF. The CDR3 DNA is TGTGCCAGTAGTATTGGCGGTACGGGAGCCTATGGCTACACCTTC.

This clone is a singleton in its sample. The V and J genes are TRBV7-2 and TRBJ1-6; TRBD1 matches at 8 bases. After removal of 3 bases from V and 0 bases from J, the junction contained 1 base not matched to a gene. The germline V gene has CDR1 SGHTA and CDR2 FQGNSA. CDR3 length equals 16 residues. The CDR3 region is CASSFGQGSYNSPLHF. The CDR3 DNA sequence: TGTGCCAGCAGCTTCGGACAGGGCTCCTATAATTCACCCCTCCACTTT.

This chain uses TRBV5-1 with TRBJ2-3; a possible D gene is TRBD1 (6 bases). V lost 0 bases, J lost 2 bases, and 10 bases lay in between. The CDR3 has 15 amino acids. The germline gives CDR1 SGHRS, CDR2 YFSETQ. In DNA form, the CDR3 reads TGCGCCAGCAGCTTGGTCGGGACAAACACAGATACGCAGTATTTT. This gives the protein CASSLVGTNTDTQYF.

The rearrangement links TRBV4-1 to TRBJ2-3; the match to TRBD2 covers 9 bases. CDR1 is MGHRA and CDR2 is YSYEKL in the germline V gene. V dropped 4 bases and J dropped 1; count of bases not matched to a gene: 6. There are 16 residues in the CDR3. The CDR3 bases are TGCGCCAGCAGCCCGCGACTAGCGGAGCGCACAGATACGCAGTATTTT. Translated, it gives CASSPRLAERTDTQYF.

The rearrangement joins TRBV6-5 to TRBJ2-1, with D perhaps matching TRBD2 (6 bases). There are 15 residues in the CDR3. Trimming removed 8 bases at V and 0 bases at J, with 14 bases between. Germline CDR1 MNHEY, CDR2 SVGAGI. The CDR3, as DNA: TGTGCCAGCCTAGCGAGGCGGAGCTCCTACAATGAGCAGTTCTTC. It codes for CASLARRSSYNEQFF.

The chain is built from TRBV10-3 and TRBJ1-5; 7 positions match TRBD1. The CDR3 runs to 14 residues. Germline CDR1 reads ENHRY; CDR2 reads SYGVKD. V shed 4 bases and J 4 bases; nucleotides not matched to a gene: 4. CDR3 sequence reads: CAISAGGRNQPQHF. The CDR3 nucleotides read TGTGCCATCAGTGCAGGGGGGAGGAATCAGCCCCAGCATTTT.

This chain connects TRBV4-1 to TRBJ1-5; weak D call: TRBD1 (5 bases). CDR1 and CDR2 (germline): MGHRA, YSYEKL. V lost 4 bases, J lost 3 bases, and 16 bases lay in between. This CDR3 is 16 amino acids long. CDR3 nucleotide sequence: TGCGCCAGCAGCCTCCCCGGAAAGGGGAACAATCAGCCCCAGCATTTT. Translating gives CASSLPGKGNNQPQHF.

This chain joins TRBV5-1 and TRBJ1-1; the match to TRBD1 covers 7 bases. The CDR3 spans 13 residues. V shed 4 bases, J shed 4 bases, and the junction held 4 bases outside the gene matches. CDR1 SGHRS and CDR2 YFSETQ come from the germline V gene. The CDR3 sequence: CASSTQGITEAFF. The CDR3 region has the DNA TGCGCCAGCAGCACACAGGGGATCACTGAAGCTTTCTTT.